Each of the 10 T cell receptor beta chains below was sequenced from the same sample in a study of spatial heterogeneity in lung cancer. The sample's time point: sample taken at primary tumor resection. Unsorted whole RNA of tumor, nontumor lung or frozen PBMC was sequenced. Each CDR3 protein is one row after TCRdb ran MiXCR on the 5' RACE reads. The table includes some 47,000 distinct CDR3 sequences, over 5.5% detected once. This specimen was PBMCs, taken at surgery. The receptors come from a female donor with early-stage non-small cell lung cancer.

This clonotype was seen only a few times. The chain uses TRBV2 and TRBJ2-1; TRBD2 matches at 8 bases. The CDR3 is 15 residues long. Germline loops: CDR1 SNHLY, CDR2 FYNNEI. After removal of 3 bases from V and 5 bases from J, the junction contained 6 bases not matched to a gene. The CDR3 sequence is CASSDVAGPNNEQFF. The CDR3 region has the DNA TGTGCCAGCAGTGATGTAGCGGGGCCGAACAATGAGCAGTTCTTC. The full variable domain, its missing parts supplied by reference TRBV2 and TRBJ2-1, is EPEVTQTPSHQVTQMGQEVILRCVPISNHLYFYWYRQILGQKVEFLVSFYNNEISEKSEIFDDQFSVERPDGSNFTLKIRSTKLEDSAMYFCASSDVAGPNNEQFFGPGTRLTVL.

This clonotype was seen ten or more times. This rearrangement joins TRBV6-5 to TRBJ2-7; D possibly corresponds to TRBD1 (6 bases). The CDR3 is 17 residues long. Germline V lookup: CDR1 MNHEY, CDR2 SVGAGI. Trimming pared 10 bases from V and 1 base from J, leaving 26 bases between. The CDR3: CATSRGGRNSRSYEQYF. Here the CDR3 DNA reads TGTGCCACCTCAAGAGGGGGAAGAAACAGCCGATCCTACGAGCAGTACTTC.

This clonotype was counted at least ten times. This sequence joins TRBV28 and TRBJ1-4, with 7 nucleotides matching TRBD1. The V gene's germline CDR1 is MDHEN and CDR2 SYDVKM. The CDR3 length is 15 residues. J gave up 5 bases and V 5 bases, and 8 bases lay outside the gene matches. This CDR3 reads CASSLNRGGNEKLFF. The CDR3 region has the DNA TGTGCCAGCAGTCTCAACAGGGGTGGGAATGAAAAACTGTTTTTT.

This clonotype was observed at least ten times. This chain connects TRBV2 to TRBJ2-1, with no clear D. Trimming stripped 7 bases from V and 0 bases from J, with 10 bases between. CDR3 length equals 14 residues. CDR1 and CDR2 from the germline V gene are SNHLY and FYNNEI. CDR3 nucleotide sequence: TGTGCCAGCAAGGATGTCTACTCCTACAATGAGCAGTTCTTC. Protein: CASKDVYSYNEQFF.

This sequence joins TRBV20-1 and TRBJ2-7; possibly TRBD1 for D (6 bases). V lost 6 bases and J lost 4, with 16 bases in between. The CDR3 totals 13 residues. Looked up from germline, CDR1 is DFQATT and CDR2 is SNEGSKA (reference sequence). CDR3 residues: CSASGQSLYEQYF. The CDR3 coding sequence is TGCAGTGCCAGCGGACAGTCGTTATACGAGCAGTACTTC.

As to this clonotype: Possible read error: a much larger clone is one base away. The chain carries TRBV28 and TRBJ1-2; TRBD1 might be the D (6 bases). Germline V CDR1 and CDR2: MDHEN, SYDVKM. This CDR3 contains 14 residues. The CDR3 region is CVSSLGTKRYGYTF. CDR3 nucleotide sequence: TGTGTCAGCAGTTTAGGGACAAAACGGTATGGCTACACCTTC.

This clonotype was found many times. This chain uses TRBV4-1 with TRBJ1-1, with 7 bases that match TRBD1. Per germline, CDR1 MGHRA and CDR2 YSYEKL. Trimming cost V 3 bases and J 7 bases; bases outside gene matches: 11. The CDR3 sequence is 15 residues long. Here the CDR3 DNA reads TGCGCCAGCAGCCAGAATACCTTGACAGGGCTTGAAGCTTTCTTT. This gives the protein CASSQNTLTGLEAFF.

The chain is built from TRBV6-2 or TRBV6-3 and TRBJ2-1, with 11 bases matching TRBD2. The CDR3 extends over 16 amino acids. The ends lost 4 bases at V and 5 bases at J; junction bases unmatched: 7. Germline V CDR1 and CDR2: MNHEY, SVGEGT. The CDR3 here is CASSSILAGGNNEQFF. DNA for the CDR3: TGTGCCAGCAGTTCCATCCTAGCGGGGGGAAACAATGAGCAGTTCTTC.

Ten or more counts support this clonotype. This sequence joins TRBV29-1 and TRBJ1-1; D remains unclear. Trimming removed 5 bases at V and 2 bases at J, with 6 bases between. This CDR3 is built from 11 residues. Per germline, CDR1 SQVTM and CDR2 ANQGSEA. The CDR3 protein is CSVMRNTEAFF. CDR3 DNA: TGCAGCGTTATGCGTAACACTGAAGCTTTCTTT.

This clonotype has only a few counts. V usage is TRBV19 and J usage is TRBJ1-2; D call uncertain. Germline V gives CDR1 LNHDA, CDR2 SQIVND (reference sequence). The CDR3 consists of 12 residues. V lost 5 bases and J 5 bases, leaving 9 bases between the germline ends. The CDR3 loop reads CASSPNGYGYTF. The CDR3 bases are TGTGCCAGTAGTCCTAACGGGTATGGCTACACCTTC.